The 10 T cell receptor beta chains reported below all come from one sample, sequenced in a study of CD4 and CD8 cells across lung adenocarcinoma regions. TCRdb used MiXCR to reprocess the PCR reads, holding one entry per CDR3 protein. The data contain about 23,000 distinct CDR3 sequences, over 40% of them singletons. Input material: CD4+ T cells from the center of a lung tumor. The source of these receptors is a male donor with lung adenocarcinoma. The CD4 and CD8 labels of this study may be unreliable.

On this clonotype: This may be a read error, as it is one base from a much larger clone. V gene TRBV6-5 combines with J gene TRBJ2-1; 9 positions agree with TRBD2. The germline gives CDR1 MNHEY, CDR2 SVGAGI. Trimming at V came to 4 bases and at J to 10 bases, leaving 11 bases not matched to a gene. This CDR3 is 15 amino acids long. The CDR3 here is CASSFGGPAGGEQFF. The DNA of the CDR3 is TGTGCCAGCAGTTTTGGGGGTCCAGCGGGAGGCGAGCAGTTCTTC.

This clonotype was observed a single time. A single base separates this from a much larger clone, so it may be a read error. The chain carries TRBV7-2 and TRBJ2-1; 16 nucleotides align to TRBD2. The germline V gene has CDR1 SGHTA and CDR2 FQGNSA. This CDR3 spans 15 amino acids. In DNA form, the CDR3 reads TGTGCCAGCAGCTTCTCCGGGACTAGCGGGAGGGAGCAGCTCTTC. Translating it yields CASSFSGTSGREQLF.

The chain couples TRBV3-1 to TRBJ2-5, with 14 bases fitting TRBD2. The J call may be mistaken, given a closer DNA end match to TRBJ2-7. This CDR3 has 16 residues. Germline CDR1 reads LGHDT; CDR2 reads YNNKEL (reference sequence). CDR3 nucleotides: TGTGCCAGCAGCGAAGGACTAGCGGGGGGATCCTACGAGCAGTACTTC. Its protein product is CASSEGLAGGSYEQYF.

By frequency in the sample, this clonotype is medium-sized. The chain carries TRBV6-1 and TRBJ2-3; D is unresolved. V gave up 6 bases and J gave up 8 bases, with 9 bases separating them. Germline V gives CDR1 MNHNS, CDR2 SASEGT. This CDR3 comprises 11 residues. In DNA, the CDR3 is TGTGCCAGCAGCTTGACGGGTACGCAGTATTTT. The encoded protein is CASSLTGTQYF.

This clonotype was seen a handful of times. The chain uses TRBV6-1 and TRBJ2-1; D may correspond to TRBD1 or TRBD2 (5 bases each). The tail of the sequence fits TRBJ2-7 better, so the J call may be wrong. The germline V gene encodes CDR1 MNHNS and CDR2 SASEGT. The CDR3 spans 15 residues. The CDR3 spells CASSGSWDPLYEQYV. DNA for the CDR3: TGTGCCAGCAGTGGCTCTTGGGACCCCCTTTACGAGCAGTACGTC.

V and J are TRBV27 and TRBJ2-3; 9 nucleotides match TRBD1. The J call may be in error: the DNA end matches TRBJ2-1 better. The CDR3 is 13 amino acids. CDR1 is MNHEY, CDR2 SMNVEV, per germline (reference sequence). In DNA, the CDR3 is TGTGCCAGCAGTTTAACAGGGGGCTACGAGCAGTTCTTC. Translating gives CASSLTGGYEQFF.

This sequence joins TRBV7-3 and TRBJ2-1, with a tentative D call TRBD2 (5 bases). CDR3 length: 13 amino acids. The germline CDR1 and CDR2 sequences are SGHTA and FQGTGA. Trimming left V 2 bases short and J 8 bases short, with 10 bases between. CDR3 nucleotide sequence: TGTGCCAGCAGCTTAGAAATGAGGGATGAGCAGTTCTTC. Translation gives CASSLEMRDEQFF. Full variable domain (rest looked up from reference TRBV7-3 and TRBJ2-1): GAGVSQTPSNKVTEKGKYVELRCDPISGHTALYWYRQSLGQGPEFLIYFQGTGAADDSGLPNDRFFAVRPEGSVSTLKIQRTERGDSAVYLCASSLEMRDEQFFGPGTRLTVL.

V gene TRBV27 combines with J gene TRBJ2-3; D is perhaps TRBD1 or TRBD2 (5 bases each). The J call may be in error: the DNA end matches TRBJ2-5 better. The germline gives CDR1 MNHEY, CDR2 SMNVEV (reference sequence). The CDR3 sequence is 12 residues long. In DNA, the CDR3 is TGTGCCGGGAGTCCAGGGCCAGATACCCAGTACTTC. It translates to CAGSPGPDTQYF.

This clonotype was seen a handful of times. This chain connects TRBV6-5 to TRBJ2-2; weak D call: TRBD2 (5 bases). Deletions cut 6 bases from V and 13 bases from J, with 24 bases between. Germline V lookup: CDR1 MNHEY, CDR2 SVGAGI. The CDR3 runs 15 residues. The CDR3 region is CASRLQSGITEALFF. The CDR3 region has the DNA TGTGCCAGCAGACTCCAGTCCGGGATTACAGAGGCGCTGTTTTTT.

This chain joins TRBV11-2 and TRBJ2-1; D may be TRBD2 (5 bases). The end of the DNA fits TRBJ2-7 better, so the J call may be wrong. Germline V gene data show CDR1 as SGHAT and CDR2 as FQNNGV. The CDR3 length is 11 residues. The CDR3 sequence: CASSQTSEQYF. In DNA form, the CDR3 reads TGTGCCAGCAGCCAAACTAGCGAGCAGTACTTC.